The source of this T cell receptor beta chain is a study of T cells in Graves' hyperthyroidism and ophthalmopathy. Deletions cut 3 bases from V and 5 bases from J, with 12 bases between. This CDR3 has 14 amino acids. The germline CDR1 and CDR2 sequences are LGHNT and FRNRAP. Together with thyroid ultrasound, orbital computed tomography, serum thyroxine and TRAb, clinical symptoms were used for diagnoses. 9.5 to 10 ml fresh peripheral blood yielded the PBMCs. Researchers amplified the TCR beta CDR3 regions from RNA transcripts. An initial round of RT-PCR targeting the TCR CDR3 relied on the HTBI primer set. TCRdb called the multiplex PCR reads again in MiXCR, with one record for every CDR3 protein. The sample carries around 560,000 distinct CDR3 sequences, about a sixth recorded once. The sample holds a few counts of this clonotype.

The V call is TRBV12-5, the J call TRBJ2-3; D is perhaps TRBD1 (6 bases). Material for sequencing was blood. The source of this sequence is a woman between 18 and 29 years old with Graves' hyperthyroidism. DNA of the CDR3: TGTGCTAGTGGTTTTGACATACAGGGAGATACGCAGTATTTT. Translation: CASGFDIQGDTQYF.